This is a list of T cell receptor beta chains from one sample in a study of blood T cell repertoires in COVID-19. The method was immunoSEQ multiplex PCR; TCRdb's version includes in-frame clones alone and lacks a portion of them. The sample comprises 130,000 or so clones, 55% to 75% of which are singletons, and approximately 2% rests with the top ten. The sequenced material came from peripheral blood. These receptors were collected from a woman between 65 and 79 years old with acute or convalescent COVID-19. CDR3s include the opening cysteine and the closing phenylalanine or tryptophan. D genes are given only for firm matches. The size entry is marked missing in some rows and otherwise reads once, few, many or a size class.

v_call	d_call	j_call	clone_size	cdr3_nt	cdr3_aa
TRBV10-2	-	TRBJ2-2	few	TGCGCCAGCAGTGATCGAGGGTGGTGGGGCGGGGAGCTGTTTTTT	CASSDRGWWGGELFF
TRBV4-2	TRBD2	TRBJ2-7	few	TGTGCCAGCAGCCAAGGGCGGGTAGCGGGAGGATTCTACGAGCAGTACTTC	CASSQGRVAGGFYEQYF
TRBV5-1	TRBD1	TRBJ1-4	-	TGCGCCAGCAGGTGGACAGGATCGAATGAAAAACTGTTTTTT	CASRWTGSNEKLFF
TRBV12-3/TRBV12-4	TRBD1	TRBJ1-2	-	TGTGCCAGCACCGGGGACAGGGGCTATGGCTACACCTTC	CASTGDRGYGYTF
TRBV21-1	-	TRBJ1-5	-	TGTGCCAGCAGCAAAGAAGGGTTCCGGGACAGGCTCAATCAGCCCCAGCATTTT	CASSKEGFRDRLNQPQHF
TRBV3-1/TRBV3-2	-	TRBJ1-6	once	TGTGCCAGCAGCCAGTGGCCCCCCGGGACTAGCTCCTATAATTCACCCCTCCACTTT	CASSQWPPGTSSYNSPLHF
TRBV5-5	TRBD2	TRBJ2-7	once	TGTGCCAGCAGCTTGGTTGCGGGGGGGCCCTACGAGCAGTACTTC	CASSLVAGGPYEQYF
TRBV2	TRBD2	TRBJ2-1	-	TGTGCCAGCAGTGTTAGCGGGAGGAACCATGAGCAGTTCTTC	CASSVSGRNHEQFF
TRBV5-1	-	TRBJ2-2	once	TGCGCCAGCAGCTTGGTTGAGACCGGGGAGCTGTTTTTT	CASSLVETGELFF
TRBV29-1	TRBD2	TRBJ2-3	-	TGCAGCGGGACTAGCGGGAATGATTTTGATACGCAGTATTTT	CSGTSGNDFDTQYF
TRBV6-6	-	TRBJ2-2	-	TGTGCCAGCAGTTTTGGAGAAAACACCGGGGAGCTGTTTTTT	CASSFGENTGELFF
TRBV5-1	-	TRBJ1-3	-	TGCGCCAGCAGCTTGGGAGAATCTGGAAACACCATATATTTT	CASSLGESGNTIYF
TRBV19	TRBD1	TRBJ1-1	-	TGTGCCAGTAGTCCGTGGGACAGGGATTCGACTGAAGCTTTCTTT	CASSPWDRDSTEAFF
TRBV3-1/TRBV3-2	-	TRBJ2-7	-	TGTGCCAGCAGCCAAGAAGGGCAGGGGTTCGACGAGCAGTACTTC	CASSQEGQGFDEQYF
TRBV10-3	-	TRBJ2-1	-	TGTGCCATCAGTGAGTCTAACCAAGGGGGGGGGCTCAATGAGCAGTTCTTC	CAISESNQGGGLNEQFF
TRBV29-1	TRBD1	TRBJ2-3	-	TGCAGCGTTGAGCCTACAGGGGGCCTGGGAGATACGCAGTATTTT	CSVEPTGGLGDTQYF
TRBV7-3	TRBD2	TRBJ2-1	-	TGTGCCAGCAGCTTATCTAGCGGGAGCTTGGAGCAGTTCTTC	CASSLSSGSLEQFF
TRBV27	TRBD2	TRBJ2-5	-	TGTGCCAGCAGGACCCGTCTAGCGGTCCAAGAGACCCAGTACTTC	CASRTRLAVQETQYF
TRBV28	TRBD2	TRBJ2-7	few	TGTGCCAGCAGTTTTTTAGCGGGAACCTACGAGCAGTACTTC	CASSFLAGTYEQYF
TRBV3-1/TRBV3-2	-	TRBJ2-2	few	TGTGCCAGCAGCCAAGTAGTCACCGGGGAGCTGTTTTTT	CASSQVVTGELFF
TRBV27	-	TRBJ2-6	-	TGTGCCAGCAGTAGGGCCGGGGGTAACGGGGCCAACGTCCTGACTTTC	CASSRAGGNGANVLTF
TRBV6-5	TRBD1	TRBJ1-2	-	TGTGCCAGCAGTCCCAGGGGGCATGGCTACACCTTC	CASSPRGHGYTF
TRBV5-4	TRBD1	TRBJ2-1	once	TGTGCCAGCAGTTCGGGACAGGGGGTCGATGAGCAGTTCTTC	CASSSGQGVDEQFF
TRBV3-1/TRBV3-2	TRBD2	TRBJ2-1	-	TGTGCCAGCAGCCGTAAGACCAGCGGGAGAGGTTACAATGAGCAGTTCTTC	CASSRKTSGRGYNEQFF
TRBV30	TRBD2	TRBJ2-7	few	TGTGCCGGGGCGCCCGGGGGGGGCTACGAGCAGTACTTC	CAGAPGGGYEQYF